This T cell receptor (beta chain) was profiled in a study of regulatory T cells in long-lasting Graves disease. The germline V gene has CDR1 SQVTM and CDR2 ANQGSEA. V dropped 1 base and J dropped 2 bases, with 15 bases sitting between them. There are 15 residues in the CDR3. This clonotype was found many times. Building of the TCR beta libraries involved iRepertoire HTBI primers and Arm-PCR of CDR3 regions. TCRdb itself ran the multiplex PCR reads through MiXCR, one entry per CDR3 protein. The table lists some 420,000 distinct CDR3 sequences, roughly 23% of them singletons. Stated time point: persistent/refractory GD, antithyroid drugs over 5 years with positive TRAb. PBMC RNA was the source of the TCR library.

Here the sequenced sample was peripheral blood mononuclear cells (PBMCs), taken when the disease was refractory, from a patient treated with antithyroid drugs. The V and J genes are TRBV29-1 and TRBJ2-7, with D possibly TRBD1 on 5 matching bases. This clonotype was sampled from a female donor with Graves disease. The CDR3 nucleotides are TGCAGCGTTGAAGGCACCCAGGGATCCCCCTACGAGCAGTACTTC. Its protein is CSVEGTQGSPYEQYF.